A single T cell receptor (beta chain) is shown here with its context. What it binds is not known. The record originates from a study of CD8 T cells in ankylosing spondylitis. The CDR3 length is 15 residues. Per the germline V gene, CDR1 is SGHTA and CDR2 is FQGTGA. Losses at the gene ends were 2 bases for V and 6 bases for J; bases not matched to a gene: 6. Study-level findings and limits: There was reportedly significant enrichment of clones that were disease-linked in matched ankylosing spondylitis synovial fluid. Roughly eight highly homologous variants made up a TCR beta motif that seemed to typify ankylosing spondylitis blood.

Scientists made TCR beta libraries using quantitative 5'-RACE with molecular barcodes. MiXCR was run by TCRdb on the 5' RACE reads, yielding one entry per CDR3 protein. The sample comprises about 700,000 distinct CDR3 sequences, 15% to 20% of which are singletons, and 15% to 20% rests with the top ten. Sequenced material: blood, either unsorted or a sorted T cell fraction (not recorded which). This TCR came from a male donor with ankylosing spondylitis. The J gene is TRBJ2-1, the V gene TRBV7-3, with 8 bases fitting TRBD2. The CDR3 sequence is CASSLFVGRANEQFF. CDR3 coding DNA: TGTGCCAGCAGCTTATTCGTCGGGAGGGCCAATGAGCAGTTCTTC.